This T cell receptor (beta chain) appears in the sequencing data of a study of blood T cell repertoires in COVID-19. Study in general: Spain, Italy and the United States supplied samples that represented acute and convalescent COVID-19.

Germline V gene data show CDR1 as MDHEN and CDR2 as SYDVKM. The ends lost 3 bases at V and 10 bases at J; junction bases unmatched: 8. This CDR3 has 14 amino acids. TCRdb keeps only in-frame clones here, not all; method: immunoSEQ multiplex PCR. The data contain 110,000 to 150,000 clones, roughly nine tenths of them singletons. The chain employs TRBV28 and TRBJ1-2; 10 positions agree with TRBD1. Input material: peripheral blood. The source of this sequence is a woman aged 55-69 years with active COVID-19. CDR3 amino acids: CASSFSGTGASYTF. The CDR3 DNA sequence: TGTGCCAGCAGTTTCTCCGGGACAGGGGCTTCCTACACCTTC.